Below are 10 T cell receptor beta chains sequenced from a single sample in a study of blood T cell repertoires in COVID-19. Clones were sequenced by immunoSEQ multiplex PCR, and TCRdb holds only the in-frame ones, with some missing. The sample lists some 52,000 clones, about 90% occurring once. The sample consisted of peripheral blood. These TCRs come from a human donor in a cohort sampled during active COVID-19.

This chain links TRBV5-1 with TRBJ2-1, with 10 bases identical to TRBD1. The CDR3 consists of 16 residues. Germline assignment: CDR1 SGHRS and CDR2 YFSETQ. After removal of 4 bases from V and 5 bases from J, the junction contained 9 bases not matched to a gene. The CDR3 DNA reads TGCGCCAGCAGCGGTGGACAGGGGGTCGTCAACAATGAGCAGTTCTTC. This translates into CASSGGQGVVNNEQFF.

The chain combines TRBV12-5 with TRBJ2-7, with 9 bases matching TRBD1. Germline V gives CDR1 LGHNT, CDR2 FRNRAP. The CDR3 is 14 residues long. V trimming: 7 bases; J trimming: 7 bases; junction bases outside the gene matches: 11. In nucleotides, the CDR3 is TGTGCTAGTGACCCCCGGGACAGGGCGTTTGAGCAGTACTTC. It yields the protein CASDPRDRAFEQYF.

The rearrangement joins TRBV5-4 to TRBJ1-6; 9 nucleotides agree with TRBD1. This CDR3 region has 13 residues. The V segment lost 6 bases and the J segment 10 bases; nucleotides outside the gene matches: 5. Germline-derived CDR1 and CDR2 are SGHNT and YYREEE (reference sequence). The CDR3 loop reads CASTGQGKSPLHF. The CDR3 region has the DNA TGTGCCAGCACCGGACAGGGGAAGTCACCCCTCCACTTT.

V and J are TRBV19 and TRBJ2-6; the match to TRBD1 covers 10 bases. The CDR3 extends over 18 amino acids. Germline trimming cut 4 bases from V and 2 bases from J; bases unmatched to any gene: 8. Germline assignment: CDR1 LNHDA and CDR2 SQIVND (reference sequence). The CDR3 sequence is CASSTVRQGAPGANVLTF. The CDR3 DNA sequence: TGTGCCAGTAGTACAGTCAGACAGGGGGCCCCTGGGGCCAACGTCCTGACTTTC.

The chain employs TRBV4-2 and TRBJ1-2, with unresolved D. The CDR3 spans 16 residues. Germline CDR1 and CDR2: LGHNA and YNFKEQ. Deletions cut 1 base from V and 0 bases from J, with 12 bases between. This chain's CDR3 is CASSQAQFTTNYGYTF. CDR3 in DNA: TGTGCCAGCAGCCAAGCCCAGTTTACCACTAACTATGGCTACACCTTC.

This clone was counted between two and nine times. The chain couples TRBV19 to TRBJ2-7; D possibly corresponds to TRBD2 (6 bases). V lost 4 bases, J lost 7 bases, and 17 bases lay in between. There are 14 residues in the CDR3. CDR1 is LNHDA and CDR2 is SQIVND in the germline V gene (reference sequence). The CDR3 spells CASSNPGATPEQYF. The CDR3 DNA follows: TGTGCCAGTAGTAACCCGGGAGCCACGCCGGAGCAGTACTTC.

This chain joins TRBV12-5 and TRBJ2-7; TRBD2 matches at 7 bases. The CDR3 has 13 amino acids. V was pared by 7 bases and J by 3 bases, with 6 bases of the junction left unmatched. CDR1 is LGHNT and CDR2 is FRNRAP in the germline V gene. This CDR3 is CASALSGGYEQYF. For the CDR3, the DNA is TGTGCTAGTGCTCTCTCGGGGGGCTACGAGCAGTACTTC.

The chain is built from TRBV5-8 and TRBJ2-3, with 12 bases identical to TRBD2. V shed 4 bases and J 6 bases; nucleotides not matched to a gene: 12. Germline loops: CDR1 SGHTS, CDR2 YDEGEE. This CDR3 comprises 17 residues. In nucleotides, the CDR3 is TGTGCCAGCAGCCGCTCCGTGCTAGCGGGAGGGCACGATACGCAGTATTTT. Its translation is CASSRSVLAGGHDTQYF.

The chain employs TRBV5-5 and TRBJ2-7; a weak D match, TRBD1 (6 bases). From germline, CDR1 is SGHKS and CDR2 YYEKEE (reference sequence). The germline V and J ends were trimmed by 1 base and 4 bases, with 15 bases remaining between them. The CDR3 covers 15 residues. CDR3 in DNA: TGTGCCAGCAGCTTGTCTGTCGACAGGTTATACGAGCAGTACTTC. Translation: CASSLSVDRLYEQYF.

The V call is TRBV30, the J call TRBJ2-1; 7 bases match TRBD2. The CDR3 extends over 12 amino acids. Germline CDR1 GTSNPN, CDR2 SVGIG (reference sequence). J gave up 8 bases and V 2 bases, and 3 bases lay outside the gene matches. As DNA, the CDR3 is TGTGCCTGGAGTTCTAGCGGCGATGAGCAGTTCTTC. Encoded protein: CAWSSSGDEQFF.